This TCR beta chain was captured by sequencing in a study of blood T cell repertoires in COVID-19. Turning to the study itself: Samples taken during acute and convalescent COVID-19 were collected in the United States, Italy and Spain. In each case, the material was cDNA or gDNA derived from T cells, B-cell-depleted T cells, or PBMCs.

In germline, CDR1 is KGHDR, CDR2 SFDVKD. V gave up 9 bases and J gave up 7 bases; unmatched junction bases: 16. There are 16 residues in the CDR3. As processed by the authors: Reference gene primers were amplified, and this amplification served to estimate nucleated cell counts. This table comes from immunoSEQ multiplex PCR, and its TCRdb copy is limited to in-frame clones, with some not included. The V and J calls and the clone size are those of that table, but D and trimming were determined from the DNA. Of more than 65,000 clones in the sample, 80% to 85% are singletons; the top ten hold approximately 39%.

The sequence was collected from a woman in her 70s with acute or convalescent COVID-19. The V and J genes are TRBV24-1 and TRBJ2-3; 9 nucleotides line up with TRBD1. The sequenced sample was peripheral blood. This chain's CDR3 is CATGTRRTGASNTQYF. Here the CDR3 DNA reads TGTGCCACCGGAACTCGGCGGACAGGGGCGAGTAATACGCAGTATTTT.